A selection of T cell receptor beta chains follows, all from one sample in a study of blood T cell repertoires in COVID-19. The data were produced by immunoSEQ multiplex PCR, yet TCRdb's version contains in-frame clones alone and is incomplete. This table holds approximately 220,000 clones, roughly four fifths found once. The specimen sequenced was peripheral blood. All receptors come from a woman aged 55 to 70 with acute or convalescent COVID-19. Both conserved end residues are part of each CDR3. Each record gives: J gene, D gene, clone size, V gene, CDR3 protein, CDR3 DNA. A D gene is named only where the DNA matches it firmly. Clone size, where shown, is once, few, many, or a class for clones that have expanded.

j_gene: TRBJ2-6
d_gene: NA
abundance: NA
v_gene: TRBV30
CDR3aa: CAWSVRGAASGANVLTF
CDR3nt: TGTGCCTGGAGTGTACGCGGCGCGGCCTCTGGGGCCAACGTCCTGACTTTC

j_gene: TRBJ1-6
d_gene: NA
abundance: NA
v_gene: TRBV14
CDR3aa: CASSQDMDSNSPLHF
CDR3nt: TGTGCCAGCAGCCAAGATATGGACAGCAATTCACCCCTCCACTTT

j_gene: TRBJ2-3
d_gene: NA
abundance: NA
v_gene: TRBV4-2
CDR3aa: CASSQGPRGAGTDTQYF
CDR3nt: TGTGCCAGCAGCCAAGGACCGCGTGGGGCCGGCACAGATACGCAGTATTTT

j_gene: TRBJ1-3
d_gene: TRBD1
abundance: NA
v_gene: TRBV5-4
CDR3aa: CASSRQGPGNTIYF
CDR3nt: TGTGCCAGCAGCCGACAGGGGCCCGGAAACACCATATATTTT

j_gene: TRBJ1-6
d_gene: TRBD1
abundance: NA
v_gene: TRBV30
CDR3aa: CAWARDRYSPLHF
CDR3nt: TGTGCCTGGGCCCGGGACAGGTATTCACCCCTCCACTTT

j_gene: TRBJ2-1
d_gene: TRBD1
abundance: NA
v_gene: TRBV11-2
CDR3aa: CASSGDRGAWHNEQFF
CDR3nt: TGTGCCAGCAGCGGAGACAGGGGGGCTTGGCACAATGAGCAGTTCTTC

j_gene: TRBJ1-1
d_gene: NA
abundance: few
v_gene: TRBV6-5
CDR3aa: CASRRGEVVPEAFF
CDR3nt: TGTGCCAGCCGAAGAGGCGAAGTGGTCCCTGAAGCTTTCTTT

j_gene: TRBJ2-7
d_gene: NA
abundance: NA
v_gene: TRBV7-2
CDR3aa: CASSGGTGTDLYEQYF
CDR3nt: TGTGCCAGCAGCGGGGGCACCGGGACCGATCTCTACGAGCAGTACTTC

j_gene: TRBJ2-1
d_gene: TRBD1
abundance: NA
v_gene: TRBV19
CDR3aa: CASSTGGPFNEQFF
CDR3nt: TGTGCCAGTAGTACAGGGGGCCCGTTTAATGAGCAGTTCTTC

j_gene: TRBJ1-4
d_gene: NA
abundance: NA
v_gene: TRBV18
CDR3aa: CASSPSYSTTNEKLFF
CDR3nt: TGTGCCAGCTCACCTTCCTACAGCACAACTAATGAAAAACTGTTTTTT

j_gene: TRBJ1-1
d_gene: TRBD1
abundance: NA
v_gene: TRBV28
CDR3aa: CASGRQGSTEAFF
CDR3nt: TGTGCCAGCGGAAGACAGGGTAGTACTGAAGCTTTCTTT

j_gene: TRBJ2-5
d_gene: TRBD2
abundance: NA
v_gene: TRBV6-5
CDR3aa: CASSRQSGGTATQYF
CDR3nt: TGTGCCAGCAGCCGTCAGAGCGGGGGGACCGCTACCCAGTACTTC

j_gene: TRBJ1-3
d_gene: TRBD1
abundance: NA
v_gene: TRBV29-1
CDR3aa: CSAFTGGGNTIYF
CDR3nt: TGCAGCGCCTTCACAGGGGGGGGAAACACCATATATTTT

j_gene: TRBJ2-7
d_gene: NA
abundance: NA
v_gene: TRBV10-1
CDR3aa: CASSHARQVAYEQYF
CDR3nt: TGCGCCAGCAGCCACGCAAGACAGGTTGCCTACGAGCAGTACTTC

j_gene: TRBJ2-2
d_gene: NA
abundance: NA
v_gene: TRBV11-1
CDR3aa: CASSLLGEATGELFF
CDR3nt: TGTGCCAGCAGCTTGCTCGGGGAGGCCACCGGGGAGCTGTTTTTT

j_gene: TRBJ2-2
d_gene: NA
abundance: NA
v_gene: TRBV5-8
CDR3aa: CASSLIGGSGELFF
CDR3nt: TGTGCCAGCAGCTTGATCGGGGGTTCCGGGGAGCTGTTTTTT

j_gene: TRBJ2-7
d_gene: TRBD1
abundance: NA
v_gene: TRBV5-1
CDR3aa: CASSLVGGHYEQYF
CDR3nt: TGCGCCAGCAGCTTGGTAGGGGGCCATTACGAGCAGTACTTC

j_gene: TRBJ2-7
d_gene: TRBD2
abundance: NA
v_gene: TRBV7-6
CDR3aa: CASSPGLAGAYEQYF
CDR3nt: TGTGCCAGCAGCCCAGGACTAGCGGGGGCGTACGAGCAGTACTTC

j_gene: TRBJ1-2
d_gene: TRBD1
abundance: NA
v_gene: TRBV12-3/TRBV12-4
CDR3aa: CASSFRTGYGYTF
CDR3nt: TGTGCCAGCAGTTTCAGGACAGGATATGGCTACACCTTC

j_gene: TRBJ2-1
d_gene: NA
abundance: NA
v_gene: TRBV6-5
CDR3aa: CASRPTGVSYNEQFF
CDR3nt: TGTGCCAGCAGGCCTACAGGAGTCTCCTACAATGAGCAGTTCTTC

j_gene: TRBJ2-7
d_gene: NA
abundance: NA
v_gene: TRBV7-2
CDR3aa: CASSLRSGDEQYF
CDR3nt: TGTGCCAGCAGCTTACGATCGGGTGACGAGCAGTACTTC

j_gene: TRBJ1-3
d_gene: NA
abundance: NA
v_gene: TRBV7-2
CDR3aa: CASSLIEVSGNTIYF
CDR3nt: TGTGCCAGCAGCTTAATTGAGGTTTCTGGAAACACCATATATTTT

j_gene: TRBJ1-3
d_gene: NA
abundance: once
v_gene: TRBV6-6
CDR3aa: CASRTGSGNTIYF
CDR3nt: TGTGCCAGCAGAACAGGCTCTGGAAACACCATATATTTT

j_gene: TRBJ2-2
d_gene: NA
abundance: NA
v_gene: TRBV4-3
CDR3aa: CASSQAWASSTGELFF
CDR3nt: TGCGCCAGCAGCCAAGCATGGGCGTCGAGCACCGGGGAGCTGTTTTTT

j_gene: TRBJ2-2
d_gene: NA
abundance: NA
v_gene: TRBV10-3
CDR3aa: CAISERIGQRATTGELFF
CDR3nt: TGTGCCATCAGTGAGAGAATCGGACAGAGGGCGACCACCGGGGAGCTGTTTTTT

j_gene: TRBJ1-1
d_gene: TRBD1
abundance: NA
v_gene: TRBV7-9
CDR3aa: CATFRDRKNTEAFF
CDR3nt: TGTGCTACCTTCCGGGACAGGAAGAACACTGAAGCTTTCTTT

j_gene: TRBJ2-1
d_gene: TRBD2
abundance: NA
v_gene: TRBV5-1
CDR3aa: CASSLELAGGPLAEQFF
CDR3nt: TGCGCCAGCAGCTTGGAACTAGCGGGGGGGCCATTAGCGGAGCAGTTCTTC

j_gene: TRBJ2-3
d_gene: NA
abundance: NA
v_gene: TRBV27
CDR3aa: CASSFSGVDTQYF
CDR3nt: TGTGCCAGCAGTTTTTCAGGCGTGGATACGCAGTATTTT

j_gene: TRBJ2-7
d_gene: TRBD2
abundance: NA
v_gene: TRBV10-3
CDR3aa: CAISHDSGGDEQYF
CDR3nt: TGTGCCATCAGCCACGATAGCGGGGGGGACGAGCAGTACTTC

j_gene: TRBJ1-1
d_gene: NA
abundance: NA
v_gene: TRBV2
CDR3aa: CAREIGQKAEAFF
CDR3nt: TGTGCCAGAGAGATAGGACAGAAGGCTGAAGCTTTCTTT

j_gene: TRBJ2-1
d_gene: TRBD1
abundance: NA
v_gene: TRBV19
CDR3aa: CASKGQGFSYNEQFF
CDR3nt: TGTGCCAGTAAGGGACAGGGTTTCTCCTACAATGAGCAGTTCTTC

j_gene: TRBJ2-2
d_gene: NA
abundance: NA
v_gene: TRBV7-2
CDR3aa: CASSLVFRVAGELFF
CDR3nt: TGTGCCAGCAGCTTAGTCTTCCGGGTCGCGGGGGAGCTGTTTTTT

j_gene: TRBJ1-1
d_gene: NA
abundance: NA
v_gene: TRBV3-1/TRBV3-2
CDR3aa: CASSAGGMNTEAFF
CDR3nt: TGTGCCAGCAGCGCGGGGGGGATGAACACTGAAGCTTTCTTT

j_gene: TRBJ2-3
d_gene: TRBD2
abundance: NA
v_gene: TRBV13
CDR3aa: CASSLGASGGLKNTQYF
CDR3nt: TGTGCCAGCAGCTTAGGTGCTAGCGGTGGCCTTAAGAATACGCAGTATTTT

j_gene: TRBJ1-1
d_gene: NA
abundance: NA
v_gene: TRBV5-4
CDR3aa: CATQKGGPSIAGTEAFF
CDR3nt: TGTGCCACGCAGAAGGGGGGGCCATCGATTGCGGGTACTGAAGCTTTCTTT